This TCR beta chain derives from a study of T cells in Graves' hyperthyroidism and ophthalmopathy. Comment on this clonotype: Its specificity is unknown.

Not enrolled were patients with uncontrolled infection, other autoimmune disease, pregnancy or lactation. V was clipped by 11 bases and J by 9 bases; unmatched bases: 3. Germline V gives CDR1 LNHDA, CDR2 SQIVND (reference sequence). The CDR3 is made up of 11 amino acids. Broader study findings: In validation, the model predicted ophthalmopathy. These predictions came a median about 6.5 months before onset. Blood also showed most of the thyroid clonotypes that were expanded above 0.001. Separating ophthalmopathy from stable hyperthyroidism was achieved by a 13 V-J model.

Amplified TCR beta CDR3 regions derived from RNA transcripts. When the TCR CDR3 underwent first-round RT-PCR, the HTBI primer set was used. TCRdb independently ran MiXCR on the multiplex PCR reads; one entry per CDR3 protein. The profile shows about 540,000 distinct CDR3 sequences, roughly 50% of them singletons. Material for sequencing was peripheral blood or thyroid tissue (not recorded which). This TCR was recovered from a young woman with Graves' hyperthyroidism. J is TRBJ2-3 and V is TRBV19; 12 bases fit TRBD2. The CDR3 region is CAGTSGGTQYF. The CDR3 DNA reads TGTGCCGGTACTAGCGGGGGGACGCAGTATTTT.